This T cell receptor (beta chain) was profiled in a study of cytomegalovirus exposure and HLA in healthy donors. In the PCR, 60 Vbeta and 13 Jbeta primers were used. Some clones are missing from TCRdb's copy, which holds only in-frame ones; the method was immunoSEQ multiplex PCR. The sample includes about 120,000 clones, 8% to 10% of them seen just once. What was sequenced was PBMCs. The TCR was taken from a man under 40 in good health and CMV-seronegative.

CDR3 amino acids: CASSKTGTSVYNEQFF. The CDR3 nucleotides are TGTGCCAGCAGCAAGACCGGCACTAGCGTATACAATGAGCAGTTCTTC. This sequence joins TRBV9 and TRBJ2-1, with 7 bases lining up with TRBD2. CDR3 length equals 16 residues. V was pared by 4 bases and J by 4 bases, with 11 bases of the junction left unmatched. CDR1 and CDR2 from the germline V gene are SGDLS and YYNGEE.